The clone carrying this TCR beta chain has ten or more counts. The record originates from a study of spatial heterogeneity in lung cancer. Germline-derived CDR1 and CDR2 are LGHDT and YNNKEL (reference sequence). This CDR3 region has 15 residues. Trimming left V 1 base short and J 2 bases short, with 10 bases between. Described time point: sample taken at primary tumor resection. One entry per CDR3 protein results from TCRdb running MiXCR on the 5' RACE reads. There are roughly 40,000 distinct CDR3 sequences in the sample; 6.8% occur only once, and 35% to 55% lies in the top ten. Sequencing used PBMCs, obtained at surgery. The chain is built from TRBV3-1 and TRBJ2-3; D is undetermined. The receptor comes from a female donor with early-stage non-small cell lung cancer. CDR3 nucleotide sequence: TGTGCCAGCAGCCAAGGACCGCACGACACAGATACGCAGTATTTT. Protein product: CASSQGPHDTDTQYF.